These 8 T cell receptor beta chains were sequenced from one sample in a study of OX40 agonist ivuxolimab in advanced cancers. TCRdb's copy holds only in-frame clones and misses some; the assay was immunoSEQ multiplex PCR. The table shows some 45,000 clones, with 75% to 90% occurring only once. The sequencing here drew on CD4+ or CD8+ T cells sorted from blood, taken in a trial of the OX40 agonist ivuxolimab. Receptors originate from an adult with an advanced solid tumor such as melanoma, head and neck, liver or kidney cancer.

V usage is TRBV28 and J usage is TRBJ1-1, with D perhaps matching TRBD1 (5 bases). Germline V gene sequence: CDR1 MDHEN, CDR2 SYDVKM. Trimming shortened V by 8 bases and J by 3 bases, and 13 bases separated the two germline ends. The CDR3 is made up of 13 amino acids. The CDR3 bases are TGTGCCAGCGGGGCTTCAGGGTACACTGAAGCTTTCTTT. Encoded protein: CASGASGYTEAFF. The full variable domain, in which reference TRBV28 and TRBJ1-1 provide the parts outside the CDR3, is DVKVTQSSRYLVKRTGEKVFLECVQDMDHENMFWYRQDPGLGLRLIYFSYDVKMKEKGDIPEGYSVSREKKERFSLILESASTNQTSMYLCASGASGYTEAFFGQGTRLTVV.

This sequence joins TRBV15 and TRBJ1-1; D possibly corresponds to TRBD1 (5 bases). V was trimmed by 5 bases and J by 7 bases, leaving 14 bases between them. The CDR3 is 13 residues long. Germline values: CDR1 LNHNV, CDR2 YYDKDF (reference sequence). CDR3 amino acids: CATSWGPGNEAFF. In DNA, the CDR3 is TGTGCCACCAGCTGGGGACCTGGGAATGAAGCTTTCTTT. The entire variable domain, with the rest obtained from reference TRBV15 and TRBJ1-1, is as follows: DAMVIQNPRYQVTQFGKPVTLSCSQTLNHNVMYWYQQKSSQAPKLLFHYYDKDFNNEADTPDNFQSRRPNTSFCFLDIRSPGLGDTAMYLCATSWGPGNEAFFGQGTRLTVV.

The V and J genes are TRBV7-2 and TRBJ1-2; D ambiguous. In germline, CDR1 is SGHTA, CDR2 FQGNSA. This CDR3 has 14 amino acids. Trimming stripped 5 bases from V and 0 bases from J, with 10 bases between. CDR3 in DNA: TGTGCCAGCAGCCGGGAGAGCCCTAACTATGGCTACACCTTC. It translates to CASSRESPNYGYTF.

CDR3 bases: TGTGCCAGCAGTCCGATGGGGACTTTGTCCTACGAGCAGTACTTC. It is translated as CASSPMGTLSYEQYF. V usage is TRBV27 and J usage is TRBJ2-7; TRBD2 might be the D (6 bases). The CDR3 contains 15 residues. V was pared by 5 bases and J by 1 base, with 15 bases between. In germline, CDR1 is MNHEY, CDR2 SMNVEV (reference sequence).

The chain employs TRBV27 and TRBJ2-4; D not certain. In germline, CDR1 is MNHEY, CDR2 SMNVEV (reference sequence). V was shortened by 5 bases and J by 0 bases, with 20 bases between the two germline ends. The CDR3 totals 18 residues. The CDR3 coding sequence is TGTGCCAGCAGTCCTTACACCGACCCAGACCGAGCCAAAAACATTCAGTACTTC. It codes for CASSPYTDPDRAKNIQYF.

The chain is built from TRBV11-1 and TRBJ2-7; D gene ambiguous. The germline V and J ends were trimmed by 5 bases and 4 bases, with 15 bases remaining between them. Germline CDR1 SGHAT, CDR2 FQDESV (reference sequence). The CDR3 loop spans 14 amino acids. CDR3 sequence: CASSKSDGPYEQYF. In nucleotides, the CDR3 is TGTGCCAGCAGCAAATCGGACGGACCTTACGAGCAGTACTTC. Supplemented by reference TRBV11-1 and TRBJ2-7, the full variable domain reads EAEVAQSPRYKITEKSQAVAFWCDPISGHATLYWYRQILGQGPELLVQFQDESVVDDSQLPKDRFSAERLKGVDSTLKIQPAELGDSAMYLCASSKSDGPYEQYFGPGTRLTVT.

The rearrangement uses TRBV5-1 and TRBJ2-5; a weak D match, TRBD2 (6 bases). V was pared by 9 bases and J by 2 bases, with 17 bases between. The CDR3 is made up of 14 amino acids. Germline V gene lookup returns CDR1 SGHRS and CDR2 YFSETQ. The CDR3 sequence is CATTMGGRQETQYF. For the CDR3, the DNA is TGCGCCACCACTATGGGGGGTAGGCAAGAGACCCAGTACTTC.

This chain links TRBV27 with TRBJ2-7; 7 nucleotides match TRBD1. This CDR3 is built from 19 residues. The germline V gene encodes CDR1 MNHEY and CDR2 SMNVEV (reference sequence). V shed 7 bases and J 1 base; nucleotides not matched to a gene: 22. In DNA form, the CDR3 reads TGTGCCAGCACCAAACAACCATCGGATCTTCGACAGGGTTCCTACGAGCAGTACTTC. It translates to CASTKQPSDLRQGSYEQYF.